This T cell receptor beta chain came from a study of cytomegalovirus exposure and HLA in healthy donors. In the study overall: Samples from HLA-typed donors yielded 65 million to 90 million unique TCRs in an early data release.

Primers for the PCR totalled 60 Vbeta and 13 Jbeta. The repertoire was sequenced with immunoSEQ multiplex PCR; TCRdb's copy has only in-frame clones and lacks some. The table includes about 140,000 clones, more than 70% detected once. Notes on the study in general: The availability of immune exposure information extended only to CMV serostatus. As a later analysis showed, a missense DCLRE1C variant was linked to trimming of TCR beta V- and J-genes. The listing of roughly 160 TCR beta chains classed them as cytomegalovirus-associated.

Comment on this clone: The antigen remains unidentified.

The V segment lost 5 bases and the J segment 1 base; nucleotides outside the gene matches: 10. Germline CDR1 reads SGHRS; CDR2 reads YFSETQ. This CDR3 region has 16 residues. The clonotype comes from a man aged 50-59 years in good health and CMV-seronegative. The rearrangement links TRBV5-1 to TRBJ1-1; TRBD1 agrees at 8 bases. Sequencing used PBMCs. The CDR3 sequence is CASRAGTGQKNTEAFF. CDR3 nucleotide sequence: TGCGCCAGCAGGGCCGGGACAGGACAGAAGAACACTGAAGCTTTCTTT.